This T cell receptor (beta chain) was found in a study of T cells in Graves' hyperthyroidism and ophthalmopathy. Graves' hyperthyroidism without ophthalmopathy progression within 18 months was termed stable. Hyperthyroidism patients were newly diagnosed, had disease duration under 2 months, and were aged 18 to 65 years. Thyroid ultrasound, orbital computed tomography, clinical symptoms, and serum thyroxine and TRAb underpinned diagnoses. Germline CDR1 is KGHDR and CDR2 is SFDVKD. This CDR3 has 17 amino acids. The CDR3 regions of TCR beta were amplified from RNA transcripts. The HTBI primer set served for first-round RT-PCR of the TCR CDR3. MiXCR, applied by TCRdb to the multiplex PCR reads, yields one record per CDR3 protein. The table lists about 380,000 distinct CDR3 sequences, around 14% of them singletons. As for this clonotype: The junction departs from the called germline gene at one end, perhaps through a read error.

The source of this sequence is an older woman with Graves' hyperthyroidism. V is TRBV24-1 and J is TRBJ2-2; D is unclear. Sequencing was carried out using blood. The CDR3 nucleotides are TGTGCCACCAGTAATTTGTGGGGTGGGGCGAACACCGGGGAGCTGTTTTTT. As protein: CATSNLWGGANTGELFF.